A selection of T cell receptor beta chains follows, all from one sample in a study of CD8 T cells in ankylosing spondylitis. TCRdb reprocessed the 5' RACE reads via MiXCR and lists one record per CDR3 protein. The sample consists of about 220,000 distinct CDR3 sequences, roughly 6.6% of them appearing once. Material for sequencing was blood, either unsorted or a sorted T cell fraction (not recorded which). The receptors here all came from a male donor with ankylosing spondylitis. Both conserved end residues are part of each CDR3. The order of the fields is CDR3 DNA, CDR3 protein, D gene, clone size, J gene, V gene. The D gene is left open where the match is weak. Some rows mark clone size as missing; the rest say once, few, many or name a class of expanded clone.

CDR3nt: TGTGCCAGCAGCGAGGAAGCTGAGACCCAGTACTTC
CDR3aa: CASSEEAETQYF
d_gene: NA
abundance: many
j_gene: TRBJ2-5
v_gene: TRBV5-6

CDR3nt: TGTGCCAGCAGTTACATACAGTTGAATGAGCAGTTCTTC
CDR3aa: CASSYIQLNEQFF
d_gene: NA
abundance: few
j_gene: TRBJ2-1
v_gene: TRBV6-2/TRBV6-3

CDR3nt: TGTGCCAGCAGACCGGACATCAGGAGTGGGCAGCCCCAGCATTTT
CDR3aa: CASRPDIRSGQPQHF
d_gene: NA
abundance: many
j_gene: TRBJ1-5
v_gene: TRBV27

CDR3nt: TGTGCCAGCAGCCCAAGACCGGTCGGGACCGGGGAGCTGTTTTTT
CDR3aa: CASSPRPVGTGELFF
d_gene: NA
abundance: many
j_gene: TRBJ2-2
v_gene: TRBV7-6

CDR3nt: TGCGCCAGCAGCTCACATTCAGGGAGCTCCTACAATGAGCAGTTCTTC
CDR3aa: CASSSHSGSSYNEQFF
d_gene: NA
abundance: NA
j_gene: TRBJ2-1
v_gene: TRBV5-1

CDR3nt: TGCGCCAGCAGCCAAGACGGGACGGGGGAGGTGGGCGATGAGCAGTTCTTC
CDR3aa: CASSQDGTGEVGDEQFF
d_gene: NA
abundance: NA
j_gene: TRBJ2-1
v_gene: TRBV4-3

CDR3nt: TGTGCCTGGAGTGTATCTTGGGGAGGCGAGCAGTACTTC
CDR3aa: CAWSVSWGGEQYF
d_gene: NA
abundance: NA
j_gene: TRBJ2-7
v_gene: TRBV30

CDR3nt: TGTGCCATTTCCACTCAGACCTACGAGCAGTACTTC
CDR3aa: CAISTQTYEQYF
d_gene: NA
abundance: many
j_gene: TRBJ2-7
v_gene: TRBV6-2/TRBV6-3

CDR3nt: TGTGCCAGCGGCCCAGCCGGGACAGGGGGTTACAATGAGCAGTTCTTC
CDR3aa: CASGPAGTGGYNEQFF
d_gene: TRBD1
abundance: NA
j_gene: TRBJ2-1
v_gene: TRBV11-2

CDR3nt: TGCGCCAGCAGCCAAGTTTTTGGGGGGCTCGGCTATGGCTACACCTTC
CDR3aa: CASSQVFGGLGYGYTF
d_gene: NA
abundance: many
j_gene: TRBJ1-2
v_gene: TRBV4-3

CDR3nt: TGTGCCAGCAGGGGGGGAAGAGGGGCGGACACTGAAGCTTTCTTT
CDR3aa: CASRGGRGADTEAFF
d_gene: NA
abundance: many
j_gene: TRBJ1-1
v_gene: TRBV2

CDR3nt: TGCAGCACTGGAGAGGGGGCGATCACTGAAGCTTACTTT
CDR3aa: CSTGEGAITEAYF
d_gene: TRBD1
abundance: NA
j_gene: TRBJ1-1
v_gene: TRBV29-1

CDR3nt: TGTGCCAGCAGTCGGACAGGGGGTAGCACCTACGAGCAGTACTTC
CDR3aa: CASSRTGGSTYEQYF
d_gene: TRBD1
abundance: NA
j_gene: TRBJ2-7
v_gene: TRBV28